This T cell receptor beta chain was sequenced for a study of beta chain features in type 1 diabetes. Study summary: Healthy donors resembled patients in age, gender and cell yields.

A note on this clone: What it binds is not known.

Expressed TCRB transcripts were sequenced because the entire RNA isolate underwent reverse transcription. Produced via immunoSEQ multiplex PCR; TCRdb's table is partial and in-frame only. The data hold about 280,000 clones, with approximately 15% observed a single time. The study's findings and limits: PCR might favor shorter templates, but any such skew would affect patients and controls equally. Naive, central memory and regulatory TCRB repertoires appeared more similar among patients than healthy donors. Type 1 diabetes patients had moderately but significantly shorter TCRB CDR3s in all four CD4+ subsets.

This receptor was obtained from a man in his late teens or twenties with type 1 diabetes. The sequenced sample was naive CD4+ T cells from blood.

The CDR3 nucleotides read TGCAGCGTTGAATTCGGGGGGAACAATCAGCCCCAGCATTTT. Translation gives CSVEFGGNNQPQHF. This chain links TRBV29-1 with TRBJ1-5; D is perhaps TRBD1 (5 bases). Trimming cost V 2 bases and J 3 bases, with 11 bases left between them. This CDR3 has 14 amino acids. Germline CDR1 reads SQVTM; CDR2 reads ANQGSEA.